This entry features one TCR beta chain sequence. A second PCR of roughly 6 to 12 cycles used a sample-barcoded 5' primer and a J-beta primer mix. TCRdb re-called the 5' RACE reads through MiXCR, storing one row per CDR3 protein. Seen here are about 800,000 distinct CDR3 sequences, roughly 60% observed once, and the top ten hold about 20%. The germline CDR1 and CDR2 sequences are MNHEY and SVGEGT. The CDR3 is 13 amino acids. Trimming cost V 7 bases and J 8 bases, with 17 bases left between them. These data come from a study of blood T cells in healthy people across ages. This sequence originates from a man aged 25 to 40 in good health. Sequenced sample: blood. The V call is TRBV6-2 or TRBV6-3, the J call TRBJ1-2, with D unresolved. The chain's CDR3 is CASTEDLLWGYTF. CDR3 DNA: TGTGCCAGCACGGAAGACCTTCTTTGGGGCTACACCTTC.